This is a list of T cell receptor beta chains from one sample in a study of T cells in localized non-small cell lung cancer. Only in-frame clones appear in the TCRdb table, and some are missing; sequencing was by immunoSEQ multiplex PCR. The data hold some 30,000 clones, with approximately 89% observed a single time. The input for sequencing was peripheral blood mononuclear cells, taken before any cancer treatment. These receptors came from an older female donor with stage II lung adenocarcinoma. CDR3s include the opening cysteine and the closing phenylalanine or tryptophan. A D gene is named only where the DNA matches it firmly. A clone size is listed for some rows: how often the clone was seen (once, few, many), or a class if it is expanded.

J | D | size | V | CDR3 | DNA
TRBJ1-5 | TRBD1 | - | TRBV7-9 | CASSLGTGGSNQPQHF | TGTGCCAGCAGCCTAGGGACAGGGGGTAGCAATCAGCCCCAGCATTTT
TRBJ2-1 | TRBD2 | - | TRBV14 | CASSRLAGYNEQFF | TGTGCCAGCAGCCGACTAGCGGGTTACAATGAGCAGTTCTTC
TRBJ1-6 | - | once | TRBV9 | CASGGWDNSPLHF | TGTGCCAGCGGGGGGTGGGATAATTCACCCCTCCACTTT
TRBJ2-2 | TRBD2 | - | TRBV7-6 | CASSLVLAGATDTGELFF | TGTGCCAGCAGCTTAGTACTAGCGGGGGCTACGGACACCGGGGAGCTGTTTTTT
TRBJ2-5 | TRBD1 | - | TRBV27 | CASSWTGKGETQYF | TGTGCCAGCAGTTGGACAGGAAAGGGAGAGACCCAGTACTTC
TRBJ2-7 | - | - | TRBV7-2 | CASSLGPSGREQYF | TGTGCCAGCAGCCTAGGGCCCTCCGGGCGCGAGCAGTACTTC
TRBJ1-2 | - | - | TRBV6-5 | CARLMGLGYTF | TGTGCCAGGTTGATGGGGCTGGGCTACACCTTC
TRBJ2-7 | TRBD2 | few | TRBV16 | CASSQSALAGGGEQYF | TGTGCCAGCAGCCAATCAGCCCTAGCGGGAGGAGGCGAGCAGTACTTC
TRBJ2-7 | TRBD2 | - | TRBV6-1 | CASNPSGRVSYEQYF | TGTGCCAGCAACCCTAGCGGGAGGGTCTCCTACGAGCAGTACTTC
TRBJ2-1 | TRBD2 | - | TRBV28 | CASTTFAGGNEQFF | TGTGCCAGCACCACTTTTGCGGGAGGCAATGAGCAGTTCTTC
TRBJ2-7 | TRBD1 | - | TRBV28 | CASRRTRGQLYF | TGTGCCAGCAGGCGCACTCGGGGACAGTTGTACTTC
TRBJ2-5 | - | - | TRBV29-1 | CSVVSRRETQYF | TGCAGCGTAGTGTCCCGTCGGGAGACCCAGTACTTC
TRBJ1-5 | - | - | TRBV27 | CASSFNREQPQHF | TGTGCCAGCAGTTTTAACAGGGAGCAGCCCCAGCATTTT
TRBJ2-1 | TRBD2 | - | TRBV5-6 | CASSSLAGVDEQFF | TGTGCCAGCAGCTCACTAGCGGGAGTTGATGAGCAGTTCTTC
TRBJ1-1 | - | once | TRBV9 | CASSTGSRLGTEAFF | TGTGCCAGCAGTACAGGGAGCCGCCTGGGGACTGAAGCTTTCTTT
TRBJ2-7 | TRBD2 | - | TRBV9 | CASSTRTSGRDEQYF | TGTGCCAGCAGCACCCGGACTAGCGGGAGGGACGAGCAGTACTTC
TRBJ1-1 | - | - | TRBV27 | CASSPGTPNTEAFF | TGTGCCAGCAGTCCAGGGACTCCGAACACTGAAGCTTTCTTT
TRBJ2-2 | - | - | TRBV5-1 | CASTSGLRPSNTGELFF | TGCGCCAGCACCTCGGGGTTACGTCCGTCGAACACCGGGGAGCTGTTTTTT
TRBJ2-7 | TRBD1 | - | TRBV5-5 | CASSDPTGSHEQYF | TGTGCCAGCAGCGATCCGACAGGGTCCCACGAGCAGTACTTC
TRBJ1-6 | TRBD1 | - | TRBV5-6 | CASSFRTGSNSPLHF | TGTGCCAGCAGCTTTCGGACAGGGTCTAACTCACCCCTCCACTTT
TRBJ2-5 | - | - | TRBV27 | CASSWDEKGETQYF | TGTGCCAGCAGCTGGGACGAAAAGGGAGAGACCCAGTACTTC
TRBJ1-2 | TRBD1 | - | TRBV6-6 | CASSSGGQVKYGYTF | TGTGCCAGCAGTTCCGGAGGACAGGTGAAATATGGCTACACCTTC
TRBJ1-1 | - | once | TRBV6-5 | CASSYSGGRGTEAFF | TGTGCCAGCAGTTACTCTGGGGGGCGCGGCACTGAAGCTTTCTTT
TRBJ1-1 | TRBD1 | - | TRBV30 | CAWKGGTWFRGRTEAFF | TGTGCCTGGAAAGGGGGAACCTGGTTTAGGGGGCGTACTGAAGCTTTCTTT
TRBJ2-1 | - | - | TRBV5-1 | CASSLASSPRSSYNEQFF | TGCGCCAGCAGCTTGGCGTCTAGCCCCCGAAGCTCCTACAATGAGCAGTTCTTC